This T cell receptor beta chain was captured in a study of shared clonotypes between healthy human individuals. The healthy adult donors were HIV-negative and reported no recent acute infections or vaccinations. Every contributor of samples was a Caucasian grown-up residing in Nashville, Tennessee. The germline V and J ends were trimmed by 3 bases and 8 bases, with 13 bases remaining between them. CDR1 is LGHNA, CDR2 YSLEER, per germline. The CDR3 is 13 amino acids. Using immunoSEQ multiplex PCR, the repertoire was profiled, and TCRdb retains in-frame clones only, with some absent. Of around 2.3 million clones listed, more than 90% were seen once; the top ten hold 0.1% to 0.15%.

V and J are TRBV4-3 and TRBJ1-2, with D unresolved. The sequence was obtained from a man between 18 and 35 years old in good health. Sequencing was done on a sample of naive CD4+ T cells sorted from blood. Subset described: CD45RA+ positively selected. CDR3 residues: CASSQADWEGYTF. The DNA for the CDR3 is TGCGCCAGCAGCCAGGCTGATTGGGAGGGCTACACCTTC.